This T cell receptor (beta chain) was sequenced during a study of blood T cell repertoires in COVID-19. The overall study: PBMCs, B-cell-depleted T cells, or T cells provided the cDNA or gDNA that made up the material.

Repertoires were generated with immunoSEQ multiplex PCR, while TCRdb's copy carries only in-frame clones and drops some. The repertoire holds fewer than 400,000 clones, with over 75% as singletons. Trimming cost V 2 bases and J 0 bases; bases outside gene matches: 4. Looked up from germline, CDR1 is SGHTA and CDR2 is FQGNSA. The CDR3 spans 15 residues. This sequence was found in a man aged 25-45 years who had recovered from COVID-19. Material for sequencing was PBMCs or T cells enriched from blood (not recorded which). J is TRBJ2-7 and V is TRBV7-2, with TRBD1 identical over 7 bases. The CDR3 sequence is CASSLQGQSSYEQYF. CDR3 nucleotides: TGTGCCAGCAGCTTACAGGGACAGAGCTCCTACGAGCAGTACTTC.